This T cell receptor (beta chain) was captured in a study of T-cell reconstitution after alpha-beta-depleted transplantation in children. The CDR3 contains 18 residues. The V and J ends lost 3 bases and 2 bases, in that order; junction bases with no gene match: 13. CDR1 is DFQATT and CDR2 is SNEGSKA in the germline V gene (reference sequence). Study-level results: After transplant, at about two months, alpha-beta T cells were reportedly derived from several hundred expanded graft clones.

Notes on this clonotype: The antigen is undetermined.

Unique molecular identifiers were incorporated into the prepared TCRbeta library. TCRdb reprocessed the PCR reads via MiXCR and lists one record per CDR3 protein. This table holds more than 400,000 distinct CDR3 sequences, about an eighth found once. The chain combines TRBV20-1 with TRBJ2-3; 11 bases map to TRBD1. The TCR was taken from a female patient between 2 and 15 years old who had a stem cell transplant for aplastic anemia, so the T cells may come from the graft donor. The sequencing used PBMCs, mostly from graft donor cells, collected 180 days after TCRalphabeta/CD19-depleted stem cell transplant. The CDR3 DNA reads as TGCAGTGCTAGGGGGAGAGGGACAGGGGGATCGAACACAGATACGCAGTATTTT. Protein: CSARGRGTGGSNTDTQYF.